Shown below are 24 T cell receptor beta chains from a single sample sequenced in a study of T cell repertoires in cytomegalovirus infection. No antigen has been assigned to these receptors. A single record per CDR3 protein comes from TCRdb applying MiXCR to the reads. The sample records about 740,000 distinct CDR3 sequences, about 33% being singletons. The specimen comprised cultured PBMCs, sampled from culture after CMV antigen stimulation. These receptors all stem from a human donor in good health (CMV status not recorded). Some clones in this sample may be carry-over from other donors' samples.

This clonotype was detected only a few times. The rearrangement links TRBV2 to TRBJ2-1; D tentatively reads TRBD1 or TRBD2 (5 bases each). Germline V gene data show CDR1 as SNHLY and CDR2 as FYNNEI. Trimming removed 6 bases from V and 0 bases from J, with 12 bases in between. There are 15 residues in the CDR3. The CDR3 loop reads CASRGTSSSYNEQFF. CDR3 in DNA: TGTGCCAGCAGGGGGACGTCGAGCTCCTACAATGAGCAGTTCTTC.

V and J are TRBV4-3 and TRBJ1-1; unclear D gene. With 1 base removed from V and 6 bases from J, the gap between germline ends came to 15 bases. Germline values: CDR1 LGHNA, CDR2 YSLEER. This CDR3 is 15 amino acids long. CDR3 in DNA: TGCGCCAGCAGCCAAGTGGGCCCCGCAGTGGCTGAAGCTTTCTTT. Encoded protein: CASSQVGPAVAEAFF.

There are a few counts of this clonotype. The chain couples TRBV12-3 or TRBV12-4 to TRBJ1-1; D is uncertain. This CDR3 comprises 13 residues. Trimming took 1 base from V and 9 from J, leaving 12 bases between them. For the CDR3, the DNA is TGTGCCAGCAGTTTAGACAGCCCACCCCAAGCTTTCTTT. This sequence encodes CASSLDSPPQAFF.

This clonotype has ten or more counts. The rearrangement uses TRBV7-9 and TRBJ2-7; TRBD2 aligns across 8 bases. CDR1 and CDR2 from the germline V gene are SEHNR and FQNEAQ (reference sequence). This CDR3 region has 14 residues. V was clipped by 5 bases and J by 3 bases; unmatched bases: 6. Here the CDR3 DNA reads TGTGCCAGCAGCCCCAGCGGGAGAGGCTACGAGCAGTACTTC. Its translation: CASSPSGRGYEQYF.

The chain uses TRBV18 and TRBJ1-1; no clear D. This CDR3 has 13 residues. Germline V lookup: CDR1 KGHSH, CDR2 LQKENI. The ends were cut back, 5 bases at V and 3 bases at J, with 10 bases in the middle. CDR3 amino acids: CASSDSQDTEAFF. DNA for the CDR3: TGTGCCAGCTCAGACTCCCAGGACACTGAAGCTTTCTTT.

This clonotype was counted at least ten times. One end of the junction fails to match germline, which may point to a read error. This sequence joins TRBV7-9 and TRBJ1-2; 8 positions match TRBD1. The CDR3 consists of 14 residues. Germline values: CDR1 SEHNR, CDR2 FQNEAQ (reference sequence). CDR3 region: CASSLGQGAYGYTF. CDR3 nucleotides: TGTGCCAGCAGTTTAGGGCAGGGGGCCTATGGCTACACCTTC.

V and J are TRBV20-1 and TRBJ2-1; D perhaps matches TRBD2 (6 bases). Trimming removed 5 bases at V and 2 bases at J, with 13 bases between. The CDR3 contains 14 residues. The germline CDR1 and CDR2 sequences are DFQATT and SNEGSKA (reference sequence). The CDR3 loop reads CSAAGLLAYNEQFF. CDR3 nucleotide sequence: TGCAGTGCTGCGGGGCTCCTCGCCTACAATGAGCAGTTCTTC.

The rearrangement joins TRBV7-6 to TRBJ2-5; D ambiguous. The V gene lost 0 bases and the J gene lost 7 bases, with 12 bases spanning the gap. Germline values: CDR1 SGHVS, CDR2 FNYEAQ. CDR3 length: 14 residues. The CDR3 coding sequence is TGTGCCAGCAGCTTAGCTCACCATTTGGGGACCCAGTACTTC. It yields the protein CASSLAHHLGTQYF.

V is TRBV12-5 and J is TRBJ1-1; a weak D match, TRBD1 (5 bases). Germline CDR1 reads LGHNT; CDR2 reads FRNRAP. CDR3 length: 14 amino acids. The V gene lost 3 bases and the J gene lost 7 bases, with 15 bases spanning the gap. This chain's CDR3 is CASGLHPGRLEAFF. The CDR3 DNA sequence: TGTGCTAGTGGTTTACATCCGGGACGGCTTGAAGCTTTCTTT.

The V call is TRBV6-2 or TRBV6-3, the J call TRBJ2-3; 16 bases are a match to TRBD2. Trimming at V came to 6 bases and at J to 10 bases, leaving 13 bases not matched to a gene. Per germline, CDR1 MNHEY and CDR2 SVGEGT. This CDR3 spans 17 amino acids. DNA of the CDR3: TGTGCCAGCAGGTACGGGACTAGCGGGAGGGCCGGTCGGCCGCAGTATTTT. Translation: CASRYGTSGRAGRPQYF.

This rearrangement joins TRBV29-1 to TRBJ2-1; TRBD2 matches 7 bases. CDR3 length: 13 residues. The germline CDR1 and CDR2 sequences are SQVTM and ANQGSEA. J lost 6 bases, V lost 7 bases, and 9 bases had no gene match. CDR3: CSGLGGVTNEQFF. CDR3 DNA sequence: TGCAGCGGCTTGGGGGGGGTCACCAATGAGCAGTTCTTC.

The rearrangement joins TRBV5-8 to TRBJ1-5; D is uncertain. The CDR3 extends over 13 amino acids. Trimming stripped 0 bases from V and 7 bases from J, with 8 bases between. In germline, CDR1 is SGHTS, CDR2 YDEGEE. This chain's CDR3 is CASSLAIWQPQHF. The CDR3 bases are TGTGCCAGCAGCTTGGCAATATGGCAGCCCCAGCATTTT.

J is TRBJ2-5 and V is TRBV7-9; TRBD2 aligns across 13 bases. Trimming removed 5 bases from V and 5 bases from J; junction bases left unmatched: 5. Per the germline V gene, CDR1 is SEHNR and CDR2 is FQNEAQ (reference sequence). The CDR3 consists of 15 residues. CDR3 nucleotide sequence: TGTGCCAGCAGCGAGGGACTAGCGGGGTCCGAGACCCAGTACTTC. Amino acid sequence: CASSEGLAGSETQYF.

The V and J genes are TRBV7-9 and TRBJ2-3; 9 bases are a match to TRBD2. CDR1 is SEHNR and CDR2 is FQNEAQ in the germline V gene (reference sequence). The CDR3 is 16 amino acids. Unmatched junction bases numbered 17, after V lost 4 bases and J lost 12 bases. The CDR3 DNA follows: TGTGCCAGCAGCTACTGGTATAGCGGGAGCGGTAATTCCCAGTATTTT. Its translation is CASSYWYSGSGNSQYF. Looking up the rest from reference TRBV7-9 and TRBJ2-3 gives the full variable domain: DTGVSQNPRHKITKRGQNVTFRCDPISEHNRLYWYRQTLGQGPEFLTYFQNEAQLEKSRLLSDRFSAERPKGSFSTLEIQRTEQGDSAMYLCASSYWYSGSGNSQYFGPGTRLTVL.

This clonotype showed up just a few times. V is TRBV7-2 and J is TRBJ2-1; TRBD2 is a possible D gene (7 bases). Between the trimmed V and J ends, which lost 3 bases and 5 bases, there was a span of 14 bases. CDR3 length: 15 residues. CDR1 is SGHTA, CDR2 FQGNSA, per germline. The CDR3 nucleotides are TGTGCCAGCAGCTTTAGGGGGGGGGGGGACAATGAGCAGTTCTTC. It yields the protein CASSFRGGGDNEQFF.

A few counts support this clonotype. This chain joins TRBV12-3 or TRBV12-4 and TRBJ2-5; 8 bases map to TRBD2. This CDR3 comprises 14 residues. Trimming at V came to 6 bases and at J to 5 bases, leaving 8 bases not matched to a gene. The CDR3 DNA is TGTGCCAGCAGCGGGACTAGTCTTTTCGAGACCCAGTACTTC. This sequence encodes CASSGTSLFETQYF.

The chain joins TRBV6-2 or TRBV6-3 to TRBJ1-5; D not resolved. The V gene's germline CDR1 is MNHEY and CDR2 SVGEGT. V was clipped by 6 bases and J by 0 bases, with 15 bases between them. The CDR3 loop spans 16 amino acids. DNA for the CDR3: TGTGCCAGCAGCCCGCTTTCGGTTTATAGCAATCAGCCCCAGCATTTT. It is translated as CASSPLSVYSNQPQHF.

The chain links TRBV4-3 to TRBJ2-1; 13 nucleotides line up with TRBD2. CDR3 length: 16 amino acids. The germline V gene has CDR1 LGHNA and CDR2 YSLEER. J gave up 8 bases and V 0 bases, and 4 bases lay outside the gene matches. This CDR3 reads CASSQEGLAGKYEQFF. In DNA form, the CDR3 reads TGCGCCAGCAGCCAAGAGGGACTAGCGGGAAAGTATGAGCAGTTCTTC.

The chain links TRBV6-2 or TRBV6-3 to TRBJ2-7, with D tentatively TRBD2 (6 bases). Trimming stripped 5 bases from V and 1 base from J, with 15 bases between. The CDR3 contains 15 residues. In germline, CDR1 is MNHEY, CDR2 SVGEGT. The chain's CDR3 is CASSIRRVVSYEQYF. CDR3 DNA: TGTGCCAGCAGTATAAGGAGGGTTGTGTCCTACGAGCAGTACTTC.

The CDR3 DNA follows: TGTGCCAGCAGCTCCGGGACAGGGGGCAAGTTTAATGAAAAACTGTTTTTT. This translates into CASSSGTGGKFNEKLFF. The rearrangement uses TRBV7-6 and TRBJ1-4; 12 nucleotides line up with TRBD1. The CDR3 runs to 17 residues. With 4 bases clipped from V and 4 bases from J, the junction kept 7 bases outside the gene matches. CDR1 and CDR2 (germline): SGHVS, FNYEAQ.

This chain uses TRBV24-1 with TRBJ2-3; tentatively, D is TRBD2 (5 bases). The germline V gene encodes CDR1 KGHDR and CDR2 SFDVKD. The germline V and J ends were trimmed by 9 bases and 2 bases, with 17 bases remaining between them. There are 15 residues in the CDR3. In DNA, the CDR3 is TGTGCCACCCTGTTCGACCCGGGGATCACAGATACGCAGTATTTT. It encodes CATLFDPGITDTQYF.

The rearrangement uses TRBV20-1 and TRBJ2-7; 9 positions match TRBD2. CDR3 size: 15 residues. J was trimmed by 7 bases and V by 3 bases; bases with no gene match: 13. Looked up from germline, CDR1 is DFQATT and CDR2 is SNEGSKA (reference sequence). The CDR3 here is CSASISGGTSGEQYF. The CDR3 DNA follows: TGCAGTGCTAGTATCAGCGGGGGGACCTCGGGAGAGCAGTACTTC.

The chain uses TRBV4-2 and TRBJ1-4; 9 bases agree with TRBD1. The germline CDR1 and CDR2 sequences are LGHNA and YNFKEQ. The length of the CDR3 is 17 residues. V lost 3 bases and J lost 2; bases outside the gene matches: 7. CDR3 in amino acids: CASSHGQGTSTNEKLFF. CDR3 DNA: TGTGCCAGCAGCCATGGACAGGGGACGTCTACTAATGAAAAACTGTTTTTT.

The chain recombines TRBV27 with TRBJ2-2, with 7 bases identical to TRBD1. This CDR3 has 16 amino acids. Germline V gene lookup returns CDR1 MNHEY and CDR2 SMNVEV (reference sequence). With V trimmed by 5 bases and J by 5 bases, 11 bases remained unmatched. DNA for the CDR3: TGTGCCAGCAGTGCCGCCAACAGGGGAATAACCGGGGAGCTGTTTTTT. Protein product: CASSAANRGITGELFF.